Listed below are T cell receptor beta chains from one sample, sequenced in a study of T cell repertoires in cytomegalovirus infection. TCRdb reprocessed the reads via MiXCR and lists one record per CDR3 protein. The table lists 200,000 to 300,000 distinct CDR3 sequences, 6% to 8% of them singletons. Sequenced input: PBMCs. Source of these receptors: a human donor in good health (CMV status not recorded). Some clones in this sample may be carry-over from other donors' samples. The conserved cysteine and the conserved F or W are not part of the CDR3 here. Clone sizes are given selectively: once, few, many, or a class where the clone is expanded.

cdr3_aa: SVEGTERGKLSYEQY
j_call: TRBJ2-7
v_call: TRBV29-1
clone_size: many

cdr3_aa: SAGAGRRDYGYT
j_call: TRBJ1-2
v_call: TRBV20-1
clone_size: NA

cdr3_aa: ASSLQGTQPQH
j_call: TRBJ1-5
v_call: TRBV5-6
clone_size: many

cdr3_aa: ASSLNRVDSVT
j_call: TRBJ1-2
v_call: TRBV7-8
clone_size: many

cdr3_aa: ASSLPGQGGEQY
j_call: TRBJ2-7
v_call: TRBV28
clone_size: many

cdr3_aa: ASSLTTTGFFSYEQY
j_call: TRBJ2-7
v_call: TRBV7-8
clone_size: many

cdr3_aa: ASSQEPLENTEAF
j_call: TRBJ1-1
v_call: TRBV4-2
clone_size: NA

cdr3_aa: ATSRTEKNTEAF
j_call: TRBJ1-1
v_call: TRBV15
clone_size: many

cdr3_aa: SAGAAGTTSTDTQY
j_call: TRBJ2-3
v_call: TRBV20-1
clone_size: few

cdr3_aa: ASSSTGGYGYNEQF
j_call: TRBJ2-1
v_call: TRBV7-6
clone_size: NA

cdr3_aa: ASSPFFSGELF
j_call: TRBJ2-2
v_call: TRBV7-2
clone_size: many

cdr3_aa: SAVQGLNTGELF
j_call: TRBJ2-2
v_call: TRBV20-1
clone_size: many

cdr3_aa: ASTPLALPRVYEQY
j_call: TRBJ2-7
v_call: TRBV7-9
clone_size: many

cdr3_aa: SARDLGGPRPGNTIY
j_call: TRBJ1-3
v_call: TRBV20-1
clone_size: few

cdr3_aa: ASSQAGTLSYEQY
j_call: TRBJ2-7
v_call: TRBV14
clone_size: few

cdr3_aa: ASSFGQGWTEAF
j_call: TRBJ1-1
v_call: TRBV7-9
clone_size: many

cdr3_aa: ASSLRVQETQY
j_call: TRBJ2-5
v_call: TRBV7-2
clone_size: many